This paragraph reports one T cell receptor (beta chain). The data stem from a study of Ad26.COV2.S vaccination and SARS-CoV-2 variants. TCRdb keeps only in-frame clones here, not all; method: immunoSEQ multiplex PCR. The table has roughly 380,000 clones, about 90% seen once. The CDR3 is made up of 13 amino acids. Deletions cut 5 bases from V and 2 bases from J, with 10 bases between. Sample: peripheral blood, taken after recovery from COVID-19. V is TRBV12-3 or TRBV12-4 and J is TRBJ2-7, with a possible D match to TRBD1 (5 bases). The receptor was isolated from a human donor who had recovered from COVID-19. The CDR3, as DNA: TGTGCCAGCAGTCCCCCGACAGCCTACGAGCAGTACTTC. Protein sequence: CASSPPTAYEQYF.